The clone carrying this T cell receptor beta chain was observed at least ten times. The target antigen is unknown. This sample is drawn from a study of T cell repertoires in cytomegalovirus infection. Study-wide context: CMV infection and matching HLA type were both indicated by public TCR beta signatures.

Via MiXCR, TCRdb re-called the reads, giving one row per CDR3 protein. The repertoire holds approximately 590,000 distinct CDR3 sequences, 40% seen once, with about 48% in the top ten. The CDR3 covers 16 residues. CDR1 is SGHVS, CDR2 FQNEAQ, per germline. Trimming took off 1 base at V and 3 bases at J, with 10 bases between the two ends. The TCR originated in a human donor in good health (CMV status not recorded). Some clones in this sample may be carry-over from other donors' samples. V is TRBV7-8 and J is TRBJ1-6; D gene uncertain. This material consisted of cultured PBMCs, taken from culture after CMV antigen stimulation. The CDR3 DNA is TGTGCCAGCAGCTTAGTTCAAGCCGTCTATAATTCACCCCTCCACTTT. The encoded protein is CASSLVQAVYNSPLHF.